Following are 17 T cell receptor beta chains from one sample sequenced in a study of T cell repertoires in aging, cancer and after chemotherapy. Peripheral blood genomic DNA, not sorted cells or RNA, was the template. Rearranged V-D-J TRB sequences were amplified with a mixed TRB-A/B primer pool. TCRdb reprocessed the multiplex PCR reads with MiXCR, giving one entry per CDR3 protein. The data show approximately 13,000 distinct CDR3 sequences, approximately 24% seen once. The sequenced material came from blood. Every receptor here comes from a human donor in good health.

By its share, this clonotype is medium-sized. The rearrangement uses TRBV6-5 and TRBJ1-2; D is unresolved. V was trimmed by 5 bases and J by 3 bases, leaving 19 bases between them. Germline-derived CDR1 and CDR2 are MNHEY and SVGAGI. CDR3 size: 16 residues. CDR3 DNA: TGTGCCAGCAGTCGTCCAGGACGCGTTCCGGACTATGGCTACACCTTC. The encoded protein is CASSRPGRVPDYGYTF.

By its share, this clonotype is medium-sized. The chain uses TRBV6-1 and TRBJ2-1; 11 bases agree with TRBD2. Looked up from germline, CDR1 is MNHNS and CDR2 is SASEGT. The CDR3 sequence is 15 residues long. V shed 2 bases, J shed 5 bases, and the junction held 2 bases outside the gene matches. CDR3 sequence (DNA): TGTGCCAGCAGTGAATTAGCGGGGGGGCACAATGAGCAGTTCTTC. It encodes CASSELAGGHNEQFF.

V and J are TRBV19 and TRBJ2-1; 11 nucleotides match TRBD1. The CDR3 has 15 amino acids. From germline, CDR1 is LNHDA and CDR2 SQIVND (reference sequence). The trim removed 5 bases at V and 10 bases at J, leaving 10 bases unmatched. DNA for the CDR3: TGTGCCAGTAGTCCTCGGACAGGGGGCAACGACGAGCAGTTCTTC. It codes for CASSPRTGGNDEQFF.

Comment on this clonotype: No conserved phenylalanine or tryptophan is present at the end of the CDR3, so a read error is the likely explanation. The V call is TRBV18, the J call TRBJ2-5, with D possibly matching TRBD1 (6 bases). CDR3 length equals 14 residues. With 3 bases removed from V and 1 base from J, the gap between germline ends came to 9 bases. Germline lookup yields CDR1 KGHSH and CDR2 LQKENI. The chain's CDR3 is CASSPDRTQETQYS. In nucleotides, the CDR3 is TGTGCCAGCTCACCCGACAGGACCCAAGAGACCCAGTACTCC.

CDR3 amino acids: CASSETGGTGEKLFF. CDR3 DNA: TGCGCCAGCAGCGAAACAGGGGGCACGGGTGAAAAACTGTTTTTT. V usage is TRBV5-1 and J usage is TRBJ1-4; 9 nucleotides line up with TRBD1. CDR3 length equals 15 residues. Trimming took 4 bases from V and 7 from J; bases not matched to a gene: 8. The V gene's germline CDR1 is SGHRS and CDR2 YFSETQ.

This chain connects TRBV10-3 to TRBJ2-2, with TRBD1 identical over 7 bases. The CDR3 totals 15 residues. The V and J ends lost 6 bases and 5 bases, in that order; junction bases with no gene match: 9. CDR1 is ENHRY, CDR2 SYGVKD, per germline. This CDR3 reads CAIRIQGSGTGELFF. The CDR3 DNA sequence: TGTGCCATCAGAATACAGGGGTCGGGGACCGGGGAGCTGTTTTTT.

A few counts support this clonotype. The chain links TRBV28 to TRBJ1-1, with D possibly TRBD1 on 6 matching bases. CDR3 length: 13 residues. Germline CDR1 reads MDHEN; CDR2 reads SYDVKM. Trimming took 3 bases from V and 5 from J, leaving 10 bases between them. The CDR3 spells CASSLKGGTEAFF. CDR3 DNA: TGTGCCAGCAGTTTGAAGGGGGGGACTGAAGCTTTCTTT.

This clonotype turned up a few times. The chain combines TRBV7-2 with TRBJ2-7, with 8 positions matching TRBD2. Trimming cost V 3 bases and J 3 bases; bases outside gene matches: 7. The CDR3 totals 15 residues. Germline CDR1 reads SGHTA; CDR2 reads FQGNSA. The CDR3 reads CASSLGGGGNYEQYF. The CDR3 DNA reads TGTGCCAGCAGCTTGGGCGGCGGGGGGAACTACGAGCAGTACTTC.

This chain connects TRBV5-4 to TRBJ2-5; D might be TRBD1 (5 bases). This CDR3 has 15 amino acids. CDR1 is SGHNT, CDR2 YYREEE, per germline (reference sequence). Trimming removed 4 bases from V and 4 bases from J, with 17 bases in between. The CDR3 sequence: CASSPLSPQGETQYF. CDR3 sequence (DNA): TGTGCCAGCAGCCCTCTTAGCCCGCAGGGAGAGACCCAGTACTTC.

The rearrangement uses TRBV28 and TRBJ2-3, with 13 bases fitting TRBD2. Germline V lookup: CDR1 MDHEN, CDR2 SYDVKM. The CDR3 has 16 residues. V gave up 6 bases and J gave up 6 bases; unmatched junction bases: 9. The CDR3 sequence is CASSPLLAGGLDTQYF. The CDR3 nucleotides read TGTGCCAGCAGCCCCCTACTAGCGGGGGGGCTGGATACGCAGTATTTT.

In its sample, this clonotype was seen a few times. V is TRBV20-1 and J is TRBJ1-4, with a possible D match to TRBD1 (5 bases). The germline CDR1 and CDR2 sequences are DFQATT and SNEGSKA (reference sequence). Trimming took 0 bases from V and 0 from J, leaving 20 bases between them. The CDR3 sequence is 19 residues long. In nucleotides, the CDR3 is TGCAGTGCTAGAGATATCGGAGGGGTAAAGCTACCAACTAATGAAAAACTGTTTTTT. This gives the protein CSARDIGGVKLPTNEKLFF.

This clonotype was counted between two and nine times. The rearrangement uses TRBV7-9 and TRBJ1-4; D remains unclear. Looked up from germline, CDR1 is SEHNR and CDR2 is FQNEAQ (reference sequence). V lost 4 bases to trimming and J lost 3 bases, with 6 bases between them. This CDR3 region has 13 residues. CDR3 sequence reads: CASSSSPNEKLFF. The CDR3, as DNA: TGTGCCAGCAGCTCGTCCCCTAATGAAAAACTGTTTTTT. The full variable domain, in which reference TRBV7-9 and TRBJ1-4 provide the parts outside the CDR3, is DTGVSQNPRHKITKRGQNVTFRCDPISEHNRLYWYRQTLGQGPEFLTYFQNEAQLEKSRLLSDRFSAERPKGSFSTLEIQRTEQGDSAMYLCASSSSPNEKLFFGSGTQLSVL.

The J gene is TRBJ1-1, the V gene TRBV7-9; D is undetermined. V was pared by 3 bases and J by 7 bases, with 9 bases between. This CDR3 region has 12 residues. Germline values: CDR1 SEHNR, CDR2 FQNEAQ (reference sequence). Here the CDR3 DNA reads TGTGCCAGCAGCTTGGTCGGCGGTGAAGCTTTCTTT. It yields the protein CASSLVGGEAFF.

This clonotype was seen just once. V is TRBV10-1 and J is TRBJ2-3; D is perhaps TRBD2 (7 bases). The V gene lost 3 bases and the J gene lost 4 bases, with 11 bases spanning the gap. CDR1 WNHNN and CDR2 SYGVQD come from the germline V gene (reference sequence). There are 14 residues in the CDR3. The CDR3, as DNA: TGCGCCAGCAGTGATCCGGGGGGCTCAGATACGCAGTATTTT. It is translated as CASSDPGGSDTQYF.

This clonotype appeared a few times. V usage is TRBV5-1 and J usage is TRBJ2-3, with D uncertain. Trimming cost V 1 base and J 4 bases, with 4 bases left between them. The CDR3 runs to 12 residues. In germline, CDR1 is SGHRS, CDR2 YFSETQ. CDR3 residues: CASSLRADTQYF. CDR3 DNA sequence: TGCGCCAGCAGCTTGAGGGCAGATACGCAGTATTTT.

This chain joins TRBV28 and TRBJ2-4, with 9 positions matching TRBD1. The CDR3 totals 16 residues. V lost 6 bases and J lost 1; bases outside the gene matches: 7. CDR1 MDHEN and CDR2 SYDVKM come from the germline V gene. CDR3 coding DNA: TGTGCCAGCAGAAACAGGGGGCTGGTGGCCAAAAACATTCAGTACTTC. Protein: CASRNRGLVAKNIQYF. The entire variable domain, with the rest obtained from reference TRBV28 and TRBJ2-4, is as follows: DVKVTQSSRYLVKRTGEKVFLECVQDMDHENMFWYRQDPGLGLRLIYFSYDVKMKEKGDIPEGYSVSREKKERFSLILESASTNQTSMYLCASRNRGLVAKNIQYFGAGTRLSVL.

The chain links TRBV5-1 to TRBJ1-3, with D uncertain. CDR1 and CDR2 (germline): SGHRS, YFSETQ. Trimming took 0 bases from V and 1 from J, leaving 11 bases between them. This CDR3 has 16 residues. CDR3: CASSLGETFSGNTIYF. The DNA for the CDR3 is TGCGCCAGCAGCTTGGGGGAGACTTTTTCTGGAAACACCATATATTTT.